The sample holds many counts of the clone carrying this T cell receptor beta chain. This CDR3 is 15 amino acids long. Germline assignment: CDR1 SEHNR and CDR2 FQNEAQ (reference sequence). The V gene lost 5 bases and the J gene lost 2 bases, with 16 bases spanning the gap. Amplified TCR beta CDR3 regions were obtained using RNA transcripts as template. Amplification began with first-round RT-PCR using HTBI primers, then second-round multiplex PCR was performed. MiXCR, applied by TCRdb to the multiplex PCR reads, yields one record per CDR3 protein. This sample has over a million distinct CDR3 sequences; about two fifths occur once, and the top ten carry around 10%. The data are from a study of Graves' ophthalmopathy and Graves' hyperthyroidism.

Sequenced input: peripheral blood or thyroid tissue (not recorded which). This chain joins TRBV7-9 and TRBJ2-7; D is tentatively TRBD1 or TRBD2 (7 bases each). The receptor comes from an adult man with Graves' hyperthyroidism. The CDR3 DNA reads TGTGCCAGCAGCACCTCAGGGAGGGGGCCCTACGAGCAGTACTTC. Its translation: CASSTSGRGPYEQYF.